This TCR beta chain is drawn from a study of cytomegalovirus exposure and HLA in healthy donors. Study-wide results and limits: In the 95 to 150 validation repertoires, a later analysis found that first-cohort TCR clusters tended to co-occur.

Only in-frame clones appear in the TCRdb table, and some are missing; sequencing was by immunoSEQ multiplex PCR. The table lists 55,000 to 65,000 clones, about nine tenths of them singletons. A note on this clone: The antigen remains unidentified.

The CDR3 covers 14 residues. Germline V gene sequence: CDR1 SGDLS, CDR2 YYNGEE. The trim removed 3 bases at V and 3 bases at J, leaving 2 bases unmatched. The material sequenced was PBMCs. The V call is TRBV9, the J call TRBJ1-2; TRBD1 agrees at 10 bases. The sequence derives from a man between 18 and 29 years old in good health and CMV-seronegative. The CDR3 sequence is CASSEGTGDYGYTF. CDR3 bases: TGTGCCAGCAGCGAAGGGACAGGGGACTATGGCTACACCTTC.